Sequencing of this T cell receptor (beta chain) was carried out in a study of cytomegalovirus exposure and HLA in healthy donors. The primer mix had 60 Vbeta and 13 Jbeta primers. The assay was immunoSEQ multiplex PCR, and TCRdb's table has in-frame clones only and misses some. Here the sample spans 150,000 to 200,000 clones, approximately 82% being singletons. This clone was recorded once. V shed 7 bases, J shed 0 bases, and the junction held 6 bases outside the gene matches. The germline CDR1 and CDR2 sequences are MNHEY and SVGAGI. The CDR3 extends over 15 amino acids. V and J are TRBV6-5 and TRBJ2-1; 7 bases agree with TRBD2. The receptor's source is a woman in her thirties or forties in good health and CMV-seropositive. Input material: PBMCs. The CDR3 DNA reads TGTGCCAGCACCAGGGAGGGTAGCTCCTACAATGAGCAGTTCTTC. The encoded protein is CASTREGSSYNEQFF.